Presented here are 20 T cell receptor beta chains from one specimen sequenced in a study of Graves' ophthalmopathy and Graves' hyperthyroidism. The study amplified TCR beta CDR3 regions using RNA transcripts. An initial RT-PCR round employing HTBI primers preceded a second-round multiplex PCR. TCRdb recomputed calls from the multiplex PCR reads with MiXCR, one row per CDR3 protein. The sample records roughly 700,000 distinct CDR3 sequences, roughly 41% being singletons. Source material: peripheral blood. The source of these receptors is an adult man with Graves' ophthalmopathy.

The chain has TRBV25-1 and TRBJ1-1, with unresolved D. The CDR3 has 15 amino acids. The germline V gene has CDR1 MGHDK and CDR2 SYGVNS. The V end lost 3 bases, the J end lost 2 bases, and 13 bases lay between the germline ends. The CDR3 protein is CASSDSAGRNTEAFF. In nucleotides, the CDR3 is TGTGCCAGCAGTGATAGTGCCGGCCGCAACACTGAAGCTTTCTTT.

This clonotype has a count of ten or more. This chain connects TRBV25-1 to TRBJ2-6, with 7 nucleotides matching TRBD1. The ends lost 5 bases at V and 4 bases at J; junction bases unmatched: 8. The length of the CDR3 is 16 residues. In germline, CDR1 is MGHDK, CDR2 SYGVNS. The CDR3 DNA reads as TGTGCCAGCAGTCCCGGGACAGTTGGCGGGGCCAACGTCCTGACTTTC. This translates into CASSPGTVGGANVLTF.

Points on this clonotype: A read error may produce the germline difference seen at one junction end. This chain uses TRBV7-9 with TRBJ1-6; D is unclear. Germline V gene lookup returns CDR1 SEHNR and CDR2 FQNEAQ (reference sequence). The CDR3 has 13 residues. CDR3 loop: CASSLIGNSPPHF. CDR3 coding DNA: TGTGCCAGCAGCTTAATTGGGAATTCACCCCCCCACTTT.

The chain joins TRBV25-1 to TRBJ1-2; D is undetermined. Between the trimmed V and J ends, which lost 2 bases and 2 bases, there was a span of 12 bases. The CDR3 spans 15 residues. CDR1 and CDR2 from the germline V gene are MGHDK and SYGVNS. The CDR3 is CASSEATDNNYGYTF. The CDR3 DNA is TGTGCCAGCAGTGAAGCGACCGACAACAACTATGGCTACACCTTC.

This clonotype was found a few times. The chain is built from TRBV5-5 and TRBJ1-6; no definite D call. CDR3 length: 14 amino acids. Germline CDR1 SGHKS, CDR2 YYEKEE (reference sequence). V shed 1 base and J shed 6 bases, with 8 bases lying between them. DNA for the CDR3: TGTGCCAGCAGCTTGAAGAGGATTAATTCACCCCTCCACTTT. This encodes CASSLKRINSPLHF.

The chain joins TRBV20-1 to TRBJ2-5, with 12 bases that match TRBD2. The germline V gene encodes CDR1 DFQATT and CDR2 SNEGSKA (reference sequence). This CDR3 has 14 residues. V trimming: 4 bases; J trimming: 5 bases; junction bases outside the gene matches: 5. The DNA for the CDR3 is TGCAGTGCTATTAGAGGGACTAGCGGGGAGACCCAGTACTTC. As protein: CSAIRGTSGETQYF.

V gene TRBV20-1 combines with J gene TRBJ2-7; 10 bases match TRBD1. Trimming at V came to 0 bases and at J to 5 bases, leaving 10 bases not matched to a gene. This CDR3 spans 16 amino acids. CDR1 DFQATT and CDR2 SNEGSKA come from the germline V gene (reference sequence). CDR3 in amino acids: CSARDFSGQGNNEQYF. CDR3 nucleotides: TGCAGTGCTAGAGATTTTTCGGGACAGGGGAACAACGAGCAGTACTTC.

This clonotype was recorded once. A read error may produce the germline difference seen at one junction end. The chain combines TRBV10-2 with TRBJ1-2; D might be TRBD1 (5 bases). CDR1 is WSHSY, CDR2 SAAADI, per germline. The CDR3 is 13 amino acids. The CDR3 is CAIRLRVHYGYTF. The CDR3 DNA is TGTGCCATCAGGCTCAGGGTCCACTATGGCTACACCTTC.

V gene TRBV4-1 combines with J gene TRBJ2-7; D call uncertain. Germline CDR1 reads MGHRA; CDR2 reads YSYEKL. The CDR3 spans 15 residues. The germline V and J ends were trimmed by 4 bases and 0 bases, with 13 bases remaining between them. CDR3 nucleotides: TGCGCCAGCAGCCGATCAGCGCGTACCTCCTACGAGCAGTACTTC. The encoded protein is CASSRSARTSYEQYF.

Ten or more counts support this clonotype. The rearrangement links TRBV4-3 to TRBJ1-2, with D unclear. CDR1 is LGHNA, CDR2 YSLEER, per germline. There are 13 residues in the CDR3. The ends were cut back, 0 bases at V and 4 bases at J, with 6 bases in the middle. The CDR3 loop is CASSQEQGYGYTF. The CDR3 bases are TGCGCCAGCAGCCAAGAACAAGGCTATGGCTACACCTTC.

V is TRBV29-1 and J is TRBJ2-3, with D hard to call. CDR3 length: 11 residues. Germline-derived CDR1 and CDR2 are SQVTM and ANQGSEA. Deletions cut 4 bases from V and 7 bases from J, with 9 bases between. This CDR3 reads CSVGSWNTQYF. The CDR3 DNA follows: TGCAGCGTTGGGAGCTGGAATACGCAGTATTTT.

This clonotype was observed many times. V gene TRBV6-6 combines with J gene TRBJ1-2; maybe TRBD1 (5 bases). The V end was cut by 2 bases, the J end by 4 bases, with 11 bases between. The germline gives CDR1 MNHNY, CDR2 SVGAGI (reference sequence). The length of the CDR3 is 14 residues. CDR3 coding DNA: TGTGCCAGCAGTTACCAGGGCACAGCCTATGGCTACACCTTC. Protein sequence: CASSYQGTAYGYTF.

The genes are TRBV7-9 and TRBJ1-4; a weak D match, TRBD1 (5 bases). The CDR3 extends over 17 amino acids. Trimming pared 2 bases from V and 0 bases from J, leaving 13 bases between. Germline values: CDR1 SEHNR, CDR2 FQNEAQ (reference sequence). CDR3 region: CASSLLGPYATNEKLFF. The DNA of the CDR3 is TGTGCCAGCAGCTTATTGGGACCTTATGCAACTAATGAAAAACTGTTTTTT.

V usage is TRBV9 and J usage is TRBJ2-2; TRBD2 matches 7 bases. CDR3 size: 12 residues. Germline loops: CDR1 SGDLS, CDR2 YYNGEE. J gave up 6 bases and V 6 bases, and 2 bases lay outside the gene matches. This chain's CDR3 is CASTAGAGELFF. The CDR3 DNA sequence: TGTGCCAGCACCGCGGGAGCCGGGGAGCTGTTTTTT. The entire variable domain, with the rest obtained from reference TRBV9 and TRBJ2-2, is as follows: DSGVTQTPKHLITATGQRVTLRCSPRSGDLSVYWYQQSLDQGLQFLIQYYNGEERAKGNILERFSAQQFPDLHSELNLSSLELGDSALYFCASTAGAGELFFGEGSRLTVL.

The chain links TRBV20-1 to TRBJ1-6; tentative D call: TRBD1 (5 bases). This CDR3 region has 14 residues. Germline loops: CDR1 DFQATT, CDR2 SNEGSKA (reference sequence). V shed 3 bases and J shed 4 bases, with 10 bases lying between them. The CDR3 DNA follows: TGCAGTGCTAGCCGGGACGGATATAATTCACCCCTCCACTTT. It encodes CSASRDGYNSPLHF.

J is TRBJ1-4 and V is TRBV12-3 or TRBV12-4; D gene unclear. This CDR3 comprises 13 residues. V lost 4 bases, J lost 11 bases, and 14 bases lay in between. The CDR3 region has the DNA TGTGCCAGCAGTTGGTTCGAGGGCGGGAAACTGTTTTTT. This translates into CASSWFEGGKLFF.

At least ten counts were recorded for this clonotype. This chain connects TRBV5-1 to TRBJ2-7; TRBD2 matches 10 bases. The CDR3 is 13 amino acids. Looked up from germline, CDR1 is SGHRS and CDR2 is YFSETQ. The ends lost 2 bases at V and 5 bases at J; junction bases unmatched: 1. CDR3 in amino acids: CASSFGTSDEQYF. CDR3 nucleotides: TGCGCCAGCAGCTTTGGGACTAGCGACGAGCAGTACTTC.

Details on this clonotype: A read error may produce the germline difference seen at one junction end. The genes are TRBV7-9 and TRBJ1-3; D ambiguous. Germline values: CDR1 SEHNR, CDR2 FQNEAQ (reference sequence). The CDR3 covers 15 residues. The CDR3 region is CASSQDVRDQNTIYF. The CDR3 DNA reads TGCGCCAGCAGCCAAGATGTCCGGGATCAAAACACCATATATTTT.

This sequence joins TRBV7-9 and TRBJ2-7; unclear D gene. The CDR3 length is 13 residues. Germline CDR1 SEHNR, CDR2 FQNEAQ (reference sequence). Trimming cost V 2 bases and J 6 bases, with 11 bases left between them. CDR3 nucleotide sequence: TGTGCCAGCAGCTTAACCGGAACCTGCGAGCAGTACTTC. This gives the protein CASSLTGTCEQYF. Drawing the rest from reference TRBV7-9 and TRBJ2-7, the complete variable domain is DTGVSQNPRHKITKRGQNVTFRCDPISEHNRLYWYRQTLGQGPEFLTYFQNEAQLEKSRLLSDRFSAERPKGSFSTLEIQRTEQGDSAMYLCASSLTGTCEQYFGPGTRLTVT.

About this clonotype: A much more abundant neighbour one base away suggests this may be a read error. The chain links TRBV7-2 to TRBJ1-4; D is unresolved. With 1 base removed from V and 5 bases from J, the gap between germline ends came to 11 bases. The CDR3 contains 15 residues. The germline V gene has CDR1 SGHTA and CDR2 FQGNSA. The CDR3 loop is CASSLEVAGNEKLFF. The CDR3 DNA reads as TGTGCCAGCAGCTTAGAGGTAGCGGGGAATGAAAAACTGTTTTTT. Drawing the rest from reference TRBV7-2 and TRBJ1-4, the complete variable domain is GAGVSQSPSNKVTEKGKDVELRCDPISGHTALYWYRQSLGQGLEFLIYFQGNSAPDKSGLPSDRFSAERTGGSVSTLTIQRTQQEDSAVYLCASSLEVAGNEKLFFGSGTQLSVL.